Shown below are 21 T cell receptor beta chains from a single sample sequenced in a study of blood T cell repertoires in COVID-19. Produced via immunoSEQ multiplex PCR; TCRdb's table is partial and in-frame only. The table lists some 150,000 clones, more than 70% of them singletons, with around 8.2% in the top ten. Sample: peripheral blood. The receptors derive from a woman aged 55-69 years with acute or convalescent COVID-19.

This chain joins TRBV2 and TRBJ2-3; no firm D call. This CDR3 contains 11 residues. Trimming left V 2 bases short and J 9 bases short, with 6 bases between. The germline gives CDR1 SNHLY, CDR2 FYNNEI. DNA for the CDR3: TGTGCCAGCAGTGAATCCAAAACGCAGTATTTT. Its translation is CASSESKTQYF.

The chain combines TRBV28 with TRBJ2-2; D is possibly TRBD2 (6 bases). In germline, CDR1 is MDHEN, CDR2 SYDVKM. The CDR3 contains 13 residues. V shed 2 bases and J shed 7 bases, with 8 bases lying between them. The CDR3 DNA reads as TGTGCCAGCAGTTTACGGAGGGGCGGGGAGCTGTTTTTT. This codes for CASSLRRGGELFF.

This chain joins TRBV12-3 or TRBV12-4 and TRBJ2-7; possible D gene TRBD1, 5 bases. The CDR3 contains 13 residues. V was cut by 2 bases and J by 4 bases, with 9 bases left in between. The CDR3 nucleotides read TGTGCCAGCAGTTTAAAGCAGGGTTACGAGCAGTACTTC. It specifies CASSLKQGYEQYF.

The rearrangement uses TRBV7-9 and TRBJ2-3; maybe TRBD2 (5 bases). V lost 10 bases to trimming and J lost 14 bases, with 25 bases between them. Germline V lookup: CDR1 SEHNR, CDR2 FQNEAQ (reference sequence). CDR3 length: 13 residues. Here the CDR3 reads CATRAGSNSLGYF. As DNA, the CDR3 is TGTGCCACCCGGGCGGGTAGTAATTCTTTGGGGTATTTT.

V gene TRBV29-1 combines with J gene TRBJ1-1; TRBD1 aligns across 7 bases. The ends lost 2 bases at V and 8 bases at J; junction bases unmatched: 2. The CDR3 extends over 11 amino acids. Germline values: CDR1 SQVTM, CDR2 ANQGSEA. DNA for the CDR3: TGCAGCGTTGAAAGGGGACAGGAAGCTTTCTTT. This codes for CSVERGQEAFF.

CDR3 nucleotides: TGTGCCAGCAGCTTGGGAAGGACTTACACTGAAGCTTTCTTT. It yields the protein CASSLGRTYTEAFF. This sequence joins TRBV5-5 and TRBJ1-1, with D hard to call. The CDR3 runs 14 residues. Germline assignment: CDR1 SGHKS and CDR2 YYEKEE (reference sequence). V gave up 0 bases and J gave up 3 bases, with 9 bases separating them.

In nucleotides, the CDR3 is TGTGCCAGCTCACTCGGGACAGGGGGCAAAAACATTCAGTACTTC. Its translation is CASSLGTGGKNIQYF. V gene TRBV18 combines with J gene TRBJ2-4; 11 bases map to TRBD1. The CDR3 runs 15 residues. Germline CDR1 reads KGHSH; CDR2 reads LQKENI. The J segment lost 3 bases and the V segment lost 4 bases, leaving 2 bases of the junction unmatched.

This clone was picked up one time. The rearrangement joins TRBV6-5 to TRBJ2-7; no clear D gene. Looked up from germline, CDR1 is MNHEY and CDR2 is SVGAGI. The CDR3 totals 13 residues. Trimming took 3 bases from V and 5 from J, leaving 11 bases between them. The CDR3 loop reads CASSYRVSNEQYF. CDR3 coding DNA: TGTGCCAGCAGTTATCGGGTGTCGAACGAGCAGTACTTC.

The chain links TRBV5-6 to TRBJ1-1, with D possibly TRBD1 on 5 matching bases. The germline V gene encodes CDR1 SGHDT and CDR2 YYEEEE. CDR3 size: 15 residues. Trimming took off 5 bases at V and 6 bases at J, with 20 bases between the two ends. CDR3: CASRLDIGTSAEAFF. The CDR3 DNA is TGTGCCAGCAGACTGGACATCGGTACGTCGGCTGAAGCTTTCTTT.

V is TRBV2 and J is TRBJ2-7; TRBD1 matches 10 bases. V shed 5 bases and J 6 bases; nucleotides not matched to a gene: 7. Germline V lookup: CDR1 SNHLY, CDR2 FYNNEI. The CDR3 is 14 residues long. The CDR3 region has the DNA TGTGCCAGCAGTCCCAGACAGGGGGCGTCCGAGCAGTACTTC. Its protein product is CASSPRQGASEQYF.

This clone was counted between two and nine times. The V gene is TRBV5-6, the J gene TRBJ2-7, with D tentatively TRBD1 (6 bases). The CDR3 runs 16 residues. Per the germline V gene, CDR1 is SGHDT and CDR2 is YYEEEE. Trimming took off 6 bases at V and 4 bases at J, with 23 bases between the two ends. The CDR3 DNA is TGTGCCAGCAAGCCAGGGCGAACAGGGTTCATTTACGAGCAGTACTTC. This sequence encodes CASKPGRTGFIYEQYF.

This clone was picked up one time. The V and J genes are TRBV11-2 and TRBJ2-4; 7 bases fit TRBD1. CDR1 is SGHAT and CDR2 is FQNNGV in the germline V gene. CDR3 length: 18 amino acids. V trimming: 1 base; J trimming: 7 bases; junction bases outside the gene matches: 16. CDR3 coding DNA: TGTGCCAGCAGCTTAGTACCCTGGGACAGAGTAAAAGAGAACATTCAGTACTTC. This sequence encodes CASSLVPWDRVKENIQYF.

V gene TRBV6-5 combines with J gene TRBJ1-2; 8 bases line up with TRBD1. CDR1 and CDR2 (germline): MNHEY, SVGAGI. After removal of 1 base from V and 3 bases from J, the junction contained 4 bases not matched to a gene. The CDR3 runs 15 residues. CDR3 loop: CASSYFGQGDYGYTF. The DNA of the CDR3 is TGTGCCAGCAGTTACTTTGGACAGGGAGACTATGGCTACACCTTC.

This clone occurred a few times. The V gene is TRBV7-6, the J gene TRBJ2-1, with 10 positions matching TRBD2. V lost 6 bases and J lost 5; bases outside the gene matches: 10. The germline V gene has CDR1 SGHVS and CDR2 FNYEAQ. The CDR3 is 16 amino acids. This CDR3 is CASSPEAGGPNNEQFF. DNA of the CDR3: TGTGCCAGCAGTCCTGAAGCGGGGGGGCCTAACAATGAGCAGTTCTTC.

The genes are TRBV25-1 and TRBJ1-1; the D gene is possibly TRBD1 (6 bases). Germline CDR1 and CDR2: MGHDK and SYGVNS. V lost 2 bases to trimming and J lost 7 bases, with 14 bases between them. The CDR3 is 14 residues long. CDR3 region: CASSETGHRIEAFF. DNA for the CDR3: TGTGCCAGCAGTGAAACGGGACACCGTATTGAAGCTTTCTTT.

The chain has TRBV29-1 and TRBJ1-1; no clear D gene. V shed 4 bases and J shed 1 base, with 10 bases lying between them. The CDR3 has 13 residues. Germline assignment: CDR1 SQVTM and CDR2 ANQGSEA. The CDR3 sequence: CSVGWAANTEAFF. For the CDR3, the DNA is TGCAGCGTTGGTTGGGCAGCGAACACTGAAGCTTTCTTT.

This chain links TRBV5-6 with TRBJ2-3; 7 bases line up with TRBD2. Germline lookup yields CDR1 SGHDT and CDR2 YYEEEE. This CDR3 is built from 16 residues. The trim removed 5 bases at V and 1 base at J, leaving 10 bases unmatched. CDR3 DNA: TGTGCCAGCAGTTTTGCCACTAGCGTGGGCACAGATACGCAGTATTTT. This gives the protein CASSFATSVGTDTQYF.

The chain combines TRBV11-2 with TRBJ2-7; 7 positions agree with TRBD1. V shed 3 bases, J shed 4 bases, and the junction held 6 bases outside the gene matches. The germline gives CDR1 SGHAT, CDR2 FQNNGV. The CDR3 totals 14 residues. CDR3 region: CASSLRGQRYEQYF. The CDR3, as DNA: TGTGCCAGCAGCTTGAGGGGACAGAGATACGAGCAGTACTTC.

In this sample, this clone turned up once. J is TRBJ2-3 and V is TRBV7-8, with 11 bases fitting TRBD2. Germline assignment: CDR1 SGHVS and CDR2 FQNEAQ. J was trimmed by 4 bases and V by 1 base; bases with no gene match: 10. This CDR3 has 18 residues. The CDR3 DNA sequence: TGTGCCAGCAGCTTAGAGTTAGCGGGGGGGCCAATCTCAGATACGCAGTATTTT. Protein product: CASSLELAGGPISDTQYF. Full variable domain (outside the CDR3, taken from reference TRBV7-8 and TRBJ2-3): GAGVSQSPRYKVAKRGQDVALRCDPISGHVSLFWYQQALGQGPEFLTYFQNEAQLDKSGLPSDRFFAERPEGSVSTLKIQRTQQEDSAVYLCASSLELAGGPISDTQYFGPGTRLTVL.

For the CDR3, the DNA is TGTGCCAGCAGCAAAGTTGTCTGGGGGAGGGTAAATTCACCCCTCCACTTT. Protein product: CASSKVVWGRVNSPLHF. V and J are TRBV21-1 and TRBJ1-6. TRBV21-1 is a listed pseudogene. The CDR3 spans 17 residues.

The rearrangement links TRBV7-8 to TRBJ1-1; tentatively, D is TRBD1 (5 bases). Trimming pared 4 bases from V and 0 bases from J, leaving 15 bases between. Germline V lookup: CDR1 SGHVS, CDR2 FQNEAQ. This CDR3 region has 16 residues. CDR3 sequence reads: CASSSLSGGMNTEAFF. As DNA, the CDR3 is TGTGCCAGCAGCTCGCTGTCTGGGGGGATGAACACTGAAGCTTTCTTT. Drawing the rest from reference TRBV7-8 and TRBJ1-1, the complete variable domain is GAGVSQSPRYKVAKRGQDVALRCDPISGHVSLFWYQQALGQGPEFLTYFQNEAQLDKSGLPSDRFFAERPEGSVSTLKIQRTQQEDSAVYLCASSSLSGGMNTEAFFGQGTRLTVV.